This is a list of T cell receptor beta chains from one sample in a study of shared clonotypes between healthy human individuals. Repertoires were generated with immunoSEQ multiplex PCR, while TCRdb's copy carries only in-frame clones and drops some. The repertoire holds more than 1.2 million clones, with approximately 98.5% as singletons. What was sequenced was naive CD4+ T cells sorted from blood. The source of these receptors is a man between 25 and 39 years old in good health. CDR3s leave out the opening cysteine and the closing phenylalanine or tryptophan. Clone sizes are given selectively: once, few, many, or a class where the clone is expanded.

CDR3 protein	V gene	clone size
ASSEYTGELF	TRBV11-3	.
ASSLARTGGPYEQY	TRBV7-8	.
ASSSGTILVPPYEQY	TRBV7-9	.
SAGRGTEAF	TRBV20-1	once
ASSPLTGYGNTIY	TRBV18	.
ASSPYTGAGVTGELF	TRBV18	.
SARLNNEQF	TRBV20-1	.
ASSPEGILNTGELF	TRBV18	.
ASSLGTWNEKLF	TRBV28	.
ASTWDSNPSEQY	TRBV5-1	.
ASSKNPSSAGELF	TRBV4-1	.
ATSRTPGQAINYGYT	TRBV15	.
ASSFSGVSSYEQY	TRBV27	.
AISGSSDNQPQH	TRBV10-3	.
ASSHGQAASTDTQY	TRBV18	.
ASSHSTTRTGELF	TRBV9	.
ASSPSLAKNIQY	TRBV28	.
ASSPQPRDFYNEQF	TRBV5-1	.
ASSLANLIRGILSYEQY	TRBV5-1	.
ASCPLWTSGRRDNEQF	TRBV7-8	.
ASSIGNSNTEAF	TRBV5-4	.
ASSLVTGVTDTQY	TRBV11-3	.
SVLSATNEKLF	TRBV29-1	.
ASSLGALAGSSYEQY	TRBV7-9	.
ASSLFEYNLVGYT	TRBV7-9	.
ASSPPGTGGLNEQY	TRBV18	once
ASTLLPNTEAF	TRBV6-5	.
ASSWDSGANVLT	TRBV28	.
ASSPTRETKGTEAF	TRBV18	.
ASSVALAQETQY	TRBV9	.
ASSPSGRALSNEQY	TRBV18	.
ASSLLRFGYGYT	TRBV28	.
ASSKPSGDNEQF	TRBV13	.
AISESKADSWGGYT	TRBV10-3	once
ASSLGLASSYEQY	TRBV7-6	.
ASSLTLNPSGQTSNQPQH	TRBV7-8	.
ASSYPGSQPQH	TRBV6-9	.
ASSPRTGSTDTQY	TRBV9	once
ASSPRRTGVFSEAF	TRBV9	.
AISEPVSSGNTIY	TRBV10-3	.
ATDRDYQPQH	TRBV6-1	.
ASLLGRVYEQY	TRBV2	.
ASSSNEDTQY	TRBV5-6	.
ASSFGLAGGPGTDTQY	TRBV5-1	.
ASSQAGGDQPQH	TRBV4-2	.
ASSDPSGSAGFSQY	TRBV10-2	.
ASSSKQGATGGYT	TRBV7-2	.
ASSQGLDTEAF	TRBV18	.
ASSPMTGTTDTQY	TRBV9	.
ASSQASGTANEKLF	TRBV4-2	once